The next 16 T cell receptor beta chains were all read from a single sample in a study of CD8 T cells in Susac syndrome. The authors reverse transcribed roughly 0.5 to 1 ug RNA with random hexamers. One entry per CDR3 protein, called by TCRdb with MiXCR from the immunoSEQ multiplex PCR reads. This table holds a few hundred thousand distinct CDR3 sequences, approximately 85% found once. The sample consisted of CD8+ T cells from PBMCs. Every receptor here comes from a human donor with multiple sclerosis.

This chain uses TRBV5-5 with TRBJ2-1; D gene uncertain. CDR1 is SGHKS, CDR2 YYEKEE, per germline (reference sequence). The CDR3 consists of 12 residues. V lost 2 bases, J lost 10 bases, and 10 bases lay in between. For the CDR3, the DNA is TGTGCCAGCAGCTTCGGCGCCTCAGAGCAGTTCTTC. This codes for CASSFGASEQFF.

The V gene is TRBV19, the J gene TRBJ2-2; 9 nucleotides line up with TRBD1. The ends lost 6 bases at V and 1 base at J; junction bases unmatched: 3. CDR1 LNHDA and CDR2 SQIVND come from the germline V gene (reference sequence). The CDR3 has 15 amino acids. CDR3 amino acids: CASRPTGGNTGELFF. CDR3 sequence (DNA): TGTGCCAGTAGACCGACAGGGGGGAACACCGGGGAGCTGTTTTTT.

The chain recombines TRBV19 with TRBJ1-1; D remains ambiguous. CDR3 size: 14 residues. V lost 7 bases and J lost 1, with 13 bases in between. Germline V lookup: CDR1 LNHDA, CDR2 SQIVND (reference sequence). The CDR3 DNA is TGTGCCAGTATAAGAGGCCCCGCGAACACTGAAGCTTTCTTT. It codes for CASIRGPANTEAFF.

The chain uses TRBV30 and TRBJ1-1; no reliable D call. Germline V gene lookup returns CDR1 GTSNPN and CDR2 SVGIG (reference sequence). V was trimmed by 0 bases and J by 1 base, leaving 9 bases between them. The CDR3 sequence is 14 residues long. The CDR3 DNA is TGTGCCTGGAGTGTTGGGCTTCAGAACACTGAAGCTTTCTTT. Amino acid sequence: CAWSVGLQNTEAFF.

J is TRBJ2-7 and V is TRBV11-2; 7 bases agree with TRBD1. The CDR3 contains 18 residues. The V gene's germline CDR1 is SGHAT and CDR2 FQNNGV. With V trimmed by 1 base and J by 5 bases, 17 bases remained unmatched. CDR3 bases: TGTGCCAGCAGCTTAGCCGGGTACGGGCCAGGGGGATTAAACGAGCAGTACTTC. Protein product: CASSLAGYGPGGLNEQYF.

The chain employs TRBV6-2 or TRBV6-3 and TRBJ1-1; D might be TRBD1 (5 bases). The germline CDR1 and CDR2 sequences are MNHEY and SVGEGT. The CDR3 has 16 residues. V was clipped by 6 bases and J by 4 bases, with 21 bases between them. CDR3 in amino acids: CASSPVGLTVSTEAFF. For the CDR3, the DNA is TGTGCCAGCAGCCCGGTGGGCCTGACAGTTAGCACTGAAGCTTTCTTT.

The chain combines TRBV6-1 with TRBJ1-2; no firm D call. The V end lost 6 bases, the J end lost 4 bases, and 12 bases lay between the germline ends. From germline, CDR1 is MNHNS and CDR2 SASEGT. The CDR3 consists of 13 residues. CDR3 sequence: CASSLGITYGYTF. In DNA, the CDR3 is TGTGCCAGCAGCTTGGGGATTACCTATGGCTACACCTTC.

The chain recombines TRBV27 with TRBJ1-4; D is unclear. Germline V lookup: CDR1 MNHEY, CDR2 SMNVEV (reference sequence). The CDR3 is 15 amino acids. The V end was cut by 0 bases, the J end by 3 bases, with 8 bases between. This chain's CDR3 is CASSLSRNPNEKLFF. The CDR3 DNA sequence: TGTGCCAGCAGTTTATCGAGAAATCCTAATGAAAAACTGTTTTTT.

The CDR3 DNA reads TGTGCCAGCAGCTTAGGAGCGGACAGACGATTGCACGAGCAGTACTTC. Amino acid sequence: CASSLGADRRLHEQYF. J is TRBJ2-7 and V is TRBV11-2; possibly TRBD1 for D (6 bases). Germline CDR1 is SGHAT and CDR2 is FQNNGV. The CDR3 length is 16 residues. V was shortened by 1 base and J by 5 bases, with 18 bases between the two germline ends. Variable domain in full (rest from reference TRBV11-2 and TRBJ2-7): EAGVAQSPRYKIIEKRQSVAFWCNPISGHATLYWYQQILGQGPKLLIQFQNNGVVDDSQLPKDRFSAERLKGVDSTLKIQPAKLEDSAVYLCASSLGADRRLHEQYFGPGTRLTVT.

In this sample, this clonotype turned up a few times. The chain joins TRBV27 to TRBJ2-1; TRBD1 agrees at 7 bases. Germline CDR1 reads MNHEY; CDR2 reads SMNVEV (reference sequence). This CDR3 is built from 14 residues. Trimming cost V 5 bases and J 3 bases; bases outside gene matches: 4. In nucleotides, the CDR3 is TGTGCCAGCAGTCCCGGGACAGTCTACAATGAGCAGTTCTTC. It encodes CASSPGTVYNEQFF.

This clonotype was observed a few times. The chain links TRBV6-5 to TRBJ2-7; D remains ambiguous. The CDR3 covers 17 residues. In germline, CDR1 is MNHEY, CDR2 SVGAGI. Trimming took off 2 bases at V and 3 bases at J, with 20 bases between the two ends. The CDR3 DNA sequence: TGTGCCAGCAGTTACGTCCCCTGGACGGCAGAAAGCTACGAGCAGTACTTC. Translated, it gives CASSYVPWTAESYEQYF.

This chain links TRBV6-1 with TRBJ2-7; 7 bases line up with TRBD2. V lost 8 bases and J lost 0; bases outside the gene matches: 10. Germline lookup yields CDR1 MNHNS and CDR2 SASEGT. The CDR3 is made up of 15 amino acids. The CDR3 nucleotides are TGTGCCAGCGCCAACCTAGCGGTTTACTCCTACGAGCAGTACTTC. Translation: CASANLAVYSYEQYF.

The chain is built from TRBV28 and TRBJ2-5, with TRBD2 matching 8 bases. V lost 7 bases and J lost 2; bases outside the gene matches: 12. This CDR3 has 16 residues. Germline V lookup: CDR1 MDHEN, CDR2 SYDVKM. The CDR3 loop reads CASTSPTSEDQETQYF. As DNA, the CDR3 is TGTGCCAGCACTTCGCCGACTAGCGAGGATCAAGAGACCCAGTACTTC.

V and J are TRBV28 and TRBJ2-1; 9 nucleotides align to TRBD2. CDR3 length: 17 residues. Per the germline V gene, CDR1 is MDHEN and CDR2 is SYDVKM. Trimming cost V 2 bases and J 5 bases; bases outside gene matches: 10. The CDR3 DNA sequence: TGTGCCAGCAGTTTAGGGTCTACTAGCGGGCTTAACAATGAGCAGTTCTTC. As protein: CASSLGSTSGLNNEQFF.

The chain links TRBV6-6 to TRBJ1-1; D is uncertain. The CDR3 is 16 amino acids. CDR1 and CDR2 from the germline V gene are MNHNY and SVGAGI (reference sequence). Trimming left V 4 bases short and J 4 bases short, with 19 bases between. The CDR3 loop reads CASSSLLRVSGTEAFF. The CDR3 nucleotides read TGTGCCAGCAGTTCTTTATTAAGGGTTTCGGGCACTGAAGCTTTCTTT.

As for this clonotype: Compared with germline, one end of the junction differs, possibly owing to a read error. This CDR3 is CASSPGLPYEQYF. The CDR3 region has the DNA TGTGCCAGCAGCCCGGGACTTCCCTACGAGCAGTACTTC. V gene TRBV4-3 combines with J gene TRBJ2-7, with D tentatively TRBD2 (6 bases). Germline CDR1 and CDR2: LGHNA and YSLEER. The CDR3 sequence is 13 residues long.